This T cell receptor (beta chain) originates from a study of T cell responses to AZD1222 COVID-19 vaccine. The overall study: Some second doses came at about 4 weeks and others at about 12 weeks; these were pooled.

Sequencing was performed with immunoSEQ multiplex PCR; in TCRdb, only in-frame clones are kept and a portion is missing. The table lists 110,000 or so clones, more than 75% of them singletons. CDR3 length: 13 amino acids. CDR1 is MNHNS and CDR2 is SASEGT in the germline V gene. Trimming left V 0 bases short and J 4 bases short, with 5 bases between. The rearrangement joins TRBV6-1 to TRBJ2-3, with D uncertain. This sequence was found in an adult in good health. The material was peripheral blood, obtained on day 0 of AZD1222 vaccination. CDR3 region: CASSEAGADTQYF. In DNA, the CDR3 is TGTGCCAGCAGTGAAGCCGGCGCAGATACGCAGTATTTT.